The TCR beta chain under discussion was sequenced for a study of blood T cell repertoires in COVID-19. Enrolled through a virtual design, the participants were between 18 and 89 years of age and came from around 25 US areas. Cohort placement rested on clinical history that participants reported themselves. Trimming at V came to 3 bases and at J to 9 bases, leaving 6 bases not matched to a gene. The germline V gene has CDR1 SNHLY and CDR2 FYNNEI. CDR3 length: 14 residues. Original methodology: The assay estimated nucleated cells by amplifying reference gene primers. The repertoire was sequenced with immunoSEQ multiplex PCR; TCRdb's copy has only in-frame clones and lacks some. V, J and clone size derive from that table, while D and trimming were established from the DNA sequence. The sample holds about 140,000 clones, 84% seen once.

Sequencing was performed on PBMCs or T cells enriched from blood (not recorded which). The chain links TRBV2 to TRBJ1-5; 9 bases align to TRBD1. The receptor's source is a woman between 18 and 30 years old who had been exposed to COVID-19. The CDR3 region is CASSEYGTGSPQHF. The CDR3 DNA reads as TGTGCCAGCAGTGAGTACGGGACAGGGTCGCCCCAGCATTTT.